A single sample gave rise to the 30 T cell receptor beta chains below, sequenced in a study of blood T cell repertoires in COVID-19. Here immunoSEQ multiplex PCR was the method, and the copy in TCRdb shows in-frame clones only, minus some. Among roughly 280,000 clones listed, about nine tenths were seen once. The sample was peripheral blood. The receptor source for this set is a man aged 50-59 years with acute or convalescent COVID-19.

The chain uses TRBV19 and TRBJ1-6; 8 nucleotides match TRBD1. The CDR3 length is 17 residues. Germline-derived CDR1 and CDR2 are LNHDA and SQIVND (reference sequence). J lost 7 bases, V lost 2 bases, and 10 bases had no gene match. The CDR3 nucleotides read TGTGCCAGTAGTATACCCCCTGACAGGGGACGAAATTCACCCCTCCACTTT. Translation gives CASSIPPDRGRNSPLHF.

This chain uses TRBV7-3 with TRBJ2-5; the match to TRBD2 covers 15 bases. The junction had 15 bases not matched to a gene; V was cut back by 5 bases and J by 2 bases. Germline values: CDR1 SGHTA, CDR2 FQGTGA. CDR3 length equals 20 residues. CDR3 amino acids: CASSQHGLAGGPPLQETQYF. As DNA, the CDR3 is TGTGCCAGCAGCCAACATGGACTAGCGGGGGGGCCGCCCCTACAAGAGACCCAGTACTTC.

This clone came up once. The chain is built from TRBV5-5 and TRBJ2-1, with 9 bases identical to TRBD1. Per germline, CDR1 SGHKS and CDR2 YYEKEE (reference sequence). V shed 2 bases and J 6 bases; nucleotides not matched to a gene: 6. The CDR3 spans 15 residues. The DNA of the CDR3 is TGTGCCAGCAGCTTTCGGACAGGGGATTTCAATGAGCAGTTCTTC. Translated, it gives CASSFRTGDFNEQFF. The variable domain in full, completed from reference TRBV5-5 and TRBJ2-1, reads DAGVTQSPTHLIKTRGQQVTLRCSPISGHKSVSWYQQVLGQGPQFIFQYYEKEERGRGNFPDRFSARQFPNYSSELNVNALLLGDSALYLCASSFRTGDFNEQFFGPGTRLTVL.

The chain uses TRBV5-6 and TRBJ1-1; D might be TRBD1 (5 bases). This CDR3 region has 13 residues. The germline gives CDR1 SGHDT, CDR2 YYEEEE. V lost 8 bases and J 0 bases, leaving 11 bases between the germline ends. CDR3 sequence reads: CASGAGLNTEAFF. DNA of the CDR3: TGTGCCAGTGGGGCAGGCCTGAACACTGAAGCTTTCTTT.

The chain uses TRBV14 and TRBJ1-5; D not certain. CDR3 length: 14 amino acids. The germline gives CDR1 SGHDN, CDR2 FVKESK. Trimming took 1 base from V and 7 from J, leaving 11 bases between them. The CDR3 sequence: CASSQGAGRQPQHF. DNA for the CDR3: TGTGCCAGCAGCCAAGGGGCGGGTAGGCAGCCCCAGCATTTT.

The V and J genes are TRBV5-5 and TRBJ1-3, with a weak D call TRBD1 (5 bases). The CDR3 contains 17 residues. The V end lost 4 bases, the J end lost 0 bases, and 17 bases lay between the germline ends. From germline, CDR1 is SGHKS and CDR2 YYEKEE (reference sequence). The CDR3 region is CASSPLGGVYSGNTIYF. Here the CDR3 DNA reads TGTGCCAGCAGCCCTTTGGGAGGGGTTTACTCTGGAAACACCATATATTTT.

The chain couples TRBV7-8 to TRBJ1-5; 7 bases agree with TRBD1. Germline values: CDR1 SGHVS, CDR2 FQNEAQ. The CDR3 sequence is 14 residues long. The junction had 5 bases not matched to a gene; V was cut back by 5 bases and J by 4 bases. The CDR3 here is CASSLQTGNQPQHF. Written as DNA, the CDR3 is TGTGCCAGCAGCCTGCAGACAGGGAATCAGCCCCAGCATTTT.

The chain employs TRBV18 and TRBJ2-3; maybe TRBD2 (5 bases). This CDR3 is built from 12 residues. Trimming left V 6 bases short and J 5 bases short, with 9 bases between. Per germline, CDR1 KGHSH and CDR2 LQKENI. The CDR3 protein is CASSQRGDTQYF. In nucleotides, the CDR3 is TGTGCCAGCTCCCAACGGGGAGATACGCAGTATTTT.

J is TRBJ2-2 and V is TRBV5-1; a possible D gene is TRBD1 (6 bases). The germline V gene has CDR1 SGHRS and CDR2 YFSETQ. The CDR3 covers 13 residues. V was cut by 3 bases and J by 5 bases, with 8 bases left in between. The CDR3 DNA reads TGCGCCAGCAGCTACCAGGGGACCGGGGAGCTGTTTTTT. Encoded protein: CASSYQGTGELFF. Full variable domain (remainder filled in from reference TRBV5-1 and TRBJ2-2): KAGVTQTPRYLIKTRGQQVTLSCSPISGHRSVSWYQQTPGQGLQFLFEYFSETQRNKGNFPGRFSGRQFSNSRSEMNVSTLELGDSALYLCASSYQGTGELFFGEGSRLTVL.

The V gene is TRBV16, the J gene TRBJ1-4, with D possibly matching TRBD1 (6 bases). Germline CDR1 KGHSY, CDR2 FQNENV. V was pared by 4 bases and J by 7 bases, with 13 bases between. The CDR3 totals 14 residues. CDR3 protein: CASSPPDRSEKLFF. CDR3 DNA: TGTGCCAGCAGCCCCCCGGACAGATCTGAAAAACTGTTTTTT.

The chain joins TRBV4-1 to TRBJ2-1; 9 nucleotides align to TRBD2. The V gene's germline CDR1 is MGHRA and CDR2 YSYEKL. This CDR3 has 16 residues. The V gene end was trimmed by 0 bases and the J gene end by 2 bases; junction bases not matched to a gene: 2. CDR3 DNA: TGCGCCAGCAGCCAAGAACGCGGGGGGGCCTACAATGAGCAGTTCTTC. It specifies CASSQERGGAYNEQFF.

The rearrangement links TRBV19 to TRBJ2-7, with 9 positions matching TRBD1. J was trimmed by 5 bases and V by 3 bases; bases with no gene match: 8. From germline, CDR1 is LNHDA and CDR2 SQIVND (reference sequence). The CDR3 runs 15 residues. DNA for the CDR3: TGTGCCAGTAGTATCACCAGGACAGGGGTCCACGAGCAGTACTTC. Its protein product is CASSITRTGVHEQYF.

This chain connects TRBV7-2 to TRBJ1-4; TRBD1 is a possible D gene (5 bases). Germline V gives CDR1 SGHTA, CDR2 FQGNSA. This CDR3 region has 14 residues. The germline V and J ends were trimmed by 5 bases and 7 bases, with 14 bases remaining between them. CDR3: CASSQRGRGEKLFF. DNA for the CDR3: TGTGCCAGCAGCCAACGGGGGAGGGGTGAAAAACTGTTTTTT.

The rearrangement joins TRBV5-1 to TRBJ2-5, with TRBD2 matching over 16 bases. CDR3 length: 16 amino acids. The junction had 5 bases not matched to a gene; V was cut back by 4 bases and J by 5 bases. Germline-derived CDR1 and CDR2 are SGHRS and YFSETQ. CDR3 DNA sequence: TGCGCCAGCAGCATCGGGACTAGCGGGGGGGCTGAGACCCAGTACTTC. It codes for CASSIGTSGGAETQYF.

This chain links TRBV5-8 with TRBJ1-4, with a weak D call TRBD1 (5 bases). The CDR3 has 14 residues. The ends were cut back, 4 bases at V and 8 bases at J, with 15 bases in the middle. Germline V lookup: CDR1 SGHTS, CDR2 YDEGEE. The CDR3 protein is CASSQDSFMEKLFF. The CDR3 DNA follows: TGTGCCAGCAGCCAAGACAGTTTCATGGAAAAACTGTTTTTT.

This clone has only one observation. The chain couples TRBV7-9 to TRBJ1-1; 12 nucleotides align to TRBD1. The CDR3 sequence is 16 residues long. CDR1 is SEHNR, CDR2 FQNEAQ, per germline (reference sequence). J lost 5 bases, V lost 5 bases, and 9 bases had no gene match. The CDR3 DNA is TGTGCCAGCAGCCCGGGACAGGGGGCTCGGGAAACTGAAGCTTTCTTT. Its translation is CASSPGQGARETEAFF.

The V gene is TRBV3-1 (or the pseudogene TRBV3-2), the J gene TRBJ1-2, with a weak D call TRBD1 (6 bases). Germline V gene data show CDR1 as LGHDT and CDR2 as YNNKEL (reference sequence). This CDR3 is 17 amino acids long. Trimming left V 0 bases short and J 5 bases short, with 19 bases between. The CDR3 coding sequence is TGTGCCAGCAGCCAAGATAGGCGAGGGGGGGGCCAATATGGCTACACCTTC. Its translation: CASSQDRRGGGQYGYTF.

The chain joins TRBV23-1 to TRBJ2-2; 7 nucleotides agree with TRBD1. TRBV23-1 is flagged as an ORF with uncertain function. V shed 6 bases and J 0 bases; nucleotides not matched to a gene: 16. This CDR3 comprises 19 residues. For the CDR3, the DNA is TGCGCCAGCAGCATCCGAAATAGTGACAGGGAACCGAACACCGGGGAGCTGTTTTTT. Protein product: CASSIRNSDREPNTGELFF.

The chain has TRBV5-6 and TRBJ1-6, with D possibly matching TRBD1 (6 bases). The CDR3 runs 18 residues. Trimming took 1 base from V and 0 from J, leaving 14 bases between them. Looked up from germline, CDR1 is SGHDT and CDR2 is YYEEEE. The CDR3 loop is CASSLPGQSVSYNSPLHF. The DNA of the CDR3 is TGTGCCAGCAGCTTGCCAGGACAGTCGGTCTCCTATAATTCACCCCTCCACTTT.

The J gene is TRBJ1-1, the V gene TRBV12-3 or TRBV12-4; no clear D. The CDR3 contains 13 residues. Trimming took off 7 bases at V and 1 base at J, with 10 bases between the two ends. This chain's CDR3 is CASTLIRNTEAFF. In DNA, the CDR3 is TGTGCCAGCACCCTTATTAGGAACACTGAAGCTTTCTTT.

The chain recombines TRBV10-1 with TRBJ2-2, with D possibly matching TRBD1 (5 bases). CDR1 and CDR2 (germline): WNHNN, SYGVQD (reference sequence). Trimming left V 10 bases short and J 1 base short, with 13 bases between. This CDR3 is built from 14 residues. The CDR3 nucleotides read TGCGCCACGCGTAGGGGTTTGAACACCGGGGAGCTGTTTTTT. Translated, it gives CATRRGLNTGELFF.

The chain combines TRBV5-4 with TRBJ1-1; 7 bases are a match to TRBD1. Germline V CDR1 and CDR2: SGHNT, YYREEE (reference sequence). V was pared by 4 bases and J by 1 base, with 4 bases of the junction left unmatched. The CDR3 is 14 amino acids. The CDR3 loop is CASSPGQTNTEAFF. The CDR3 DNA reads TGTGCCAGCAGCCCGGGACAGACGAACACTGAAGCTTTCTTT.

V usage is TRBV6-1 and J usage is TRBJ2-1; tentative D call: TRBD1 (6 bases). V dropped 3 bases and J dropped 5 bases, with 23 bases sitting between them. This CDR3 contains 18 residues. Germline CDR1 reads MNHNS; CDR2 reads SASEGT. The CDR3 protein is CASSDPLSRQWGHNEQFF. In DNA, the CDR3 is TGTGCCAGCAGTGATCCACTATCTCGACAGTGGGGGCACAATGAGCAGTTCTTC.

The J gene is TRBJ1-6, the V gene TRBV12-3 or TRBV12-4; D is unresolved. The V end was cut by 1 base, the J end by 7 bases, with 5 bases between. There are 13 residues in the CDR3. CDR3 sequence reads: CASSLVENSPLHF. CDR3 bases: TGTGCCAGCAGTTTAGTGGAGAATTCACCCCTCCACTTT.

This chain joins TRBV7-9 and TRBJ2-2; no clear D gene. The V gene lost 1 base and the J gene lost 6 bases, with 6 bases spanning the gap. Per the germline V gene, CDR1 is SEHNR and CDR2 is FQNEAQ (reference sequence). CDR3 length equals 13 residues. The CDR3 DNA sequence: TGTGCCAGCAGCTTAGGTGCGCCCGGGGAGCTGTTTTTT. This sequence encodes CASSLGAPGELFF.

The CDR3 DNA reads TGTGCCAGCAGTCTACAGGCGATCCTGAACAATGAGCAGTTCTTC. It translates to CASSLQAILNNEQFF. The chain is built from TRBV27 and TRBJ2-1; perhaps TRBD1 as D (5 bases). Germline loops: CDR1 MNHEY, CDR2 SMNVEV (reference sequence). Trimming pared 5 bases from V and 5 bases from J, leaving 16 bases between. The CDR3 is 15 residues long.

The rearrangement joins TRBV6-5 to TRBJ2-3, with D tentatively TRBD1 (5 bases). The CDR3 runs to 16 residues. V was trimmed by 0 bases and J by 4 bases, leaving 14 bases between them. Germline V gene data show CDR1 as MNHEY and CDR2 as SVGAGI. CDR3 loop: CASSYSSRAYADTQYF. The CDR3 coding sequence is TGTGCCAGCAGTTACTCCAGCAGGGCGTACGCAGATACGCAGTATTTT.

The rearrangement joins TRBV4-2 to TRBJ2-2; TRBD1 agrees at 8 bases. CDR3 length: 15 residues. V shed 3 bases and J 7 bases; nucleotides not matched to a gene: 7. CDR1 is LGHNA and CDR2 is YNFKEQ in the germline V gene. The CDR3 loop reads CASSQLDRADGELFF. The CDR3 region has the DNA TGTGCCAGCAGCCAGTTGGACAGGGCGGACGGGGAGCTGTTTTTT.

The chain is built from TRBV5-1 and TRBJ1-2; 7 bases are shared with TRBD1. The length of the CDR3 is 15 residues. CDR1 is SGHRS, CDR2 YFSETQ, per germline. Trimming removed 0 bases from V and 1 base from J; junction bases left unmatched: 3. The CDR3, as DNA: TGCGCCAGCAGCTTGGGACAGGGAGGTAACTATGGCTACACCTTC. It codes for CASSLGQGGNYGYTF. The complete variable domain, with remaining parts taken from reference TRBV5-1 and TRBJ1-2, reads KAGVTQTPRYLIKTRGQQVTLSCSPISGHRSVSWYQQTPGQGLQFLFEYFSETQRNKGNFPGRFSGRQFSNSRSEMNVSTLELGDSALYLCASSLGQGGNYGYTFGSGTRLTVV.

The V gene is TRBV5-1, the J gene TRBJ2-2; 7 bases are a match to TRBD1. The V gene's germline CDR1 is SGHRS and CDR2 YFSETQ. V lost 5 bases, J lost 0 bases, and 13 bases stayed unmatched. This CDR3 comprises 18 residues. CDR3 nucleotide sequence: TGCGCCAGCAGGCAGACGGTCTGGGACAGCACGAACACCGGGGAGCTGTTTTTT. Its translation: CASRQTVWDSTNTGELFF. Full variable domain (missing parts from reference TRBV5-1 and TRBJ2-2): KAGVTQTPRYLIKTRGQQVTLSCSPISGHRSVSWYQQTPGQGLQFLFEYFSETQRNKGNFPGRFSGRQFSNSRSEMNVSTLELGDSALYLCASRQTVWDSTNTGELFFGEGSRLTVL.